The next 25 T cell receptor beta chains were all read from a single sample in a study of response to subunit inactivated influenza vaccine. MiXCR was run by TCRdb on the RT-PCR reads, yielding one entry per CDR3 protein. Of fewer than 400,000 distinct CDR3 sequences listed, 20% to 25% are singletons. Material: PBMCs from blood, obtained less than 22 months after vaccination. These receptors were collected from a man between 50 and 75 years old who received an inactivated influenza vaccine.

This clonotype has a handful of counts. V usage is TRBV20-1 and J usage is TRBJ1-1, with a weak D call TRBD1 (5 bases). The CDR3 consists of 13 residues. Trimming left V 3 bases short and J 11 bases short, with 19 bases between. The germline V gene has CDR1 DFQATT and CDR2 SNEGSKA (reference sequence). The CDR3 DNA sequence: TGCAGTGCTAGTCGGTCGATGGGGGAATGGGCTTTCTTT. Encoded protein: CSASRSMGEWAFF.

This clonotype has a count of ten or more. The V and J genes are TRBV4-3 and TRBJ1-4, with D perhaps TRBD1 (5 bases). Trimming left V 0 bases short and J 8 bases short, with 16 bases between. CDR3 length: 16 residues. In germline, CDR1 is LGHNA, CDR2 YSLEER. The CDR3 here is CASSQDGGTETEKLFF. CDR3 DNA: TGCGCCAGCAGCCAAGATGGAGGGACGGAAACCGAAAAACTGTTTTTT.

This chain joins TRBV5-8 and TRBJ2-3; the match to TRBD2 covers 7 bases. V lost 0 bases and J lost 0; bases outside the gene matches: 7. CDR3 length: 17 amino acids. Per the germline V gene, CDR1 is SGHTS and CDR2 is YDEGEE. The CDR3 nucleotides read TGTGCCAGCAGCTTGGGCCCTAGCGGAACTAGCACAGATACGCAGTATTTT. Translation: CASSLGPSGTSTDTQYF.

The table lists this clonotype with a few counts. The chain has TRBV20-1 and TRBJ2-7; the D gene could be TRBD1 or TRBD2 (5 bases each). The germline CDR1 and CDR2 sequences are DFQATT and SNEGSKA (reference sequence). Trimming stripped 4 bases from V and 5 bases from J, with 15 bases between. CDR3 length: 13 residues. The CDR3 nucleotides are TGCAGTGCTACCCGGGGCATGCGGGACGAGCAGTACTTC. Translating it yields CSATRGMRDEQYF.

Of note for this clonotype: With a much larger clone just one base away, this may be a read error. The rearrangement joins TRBV29-1 to TRBJ1-2, with 7 bases matching TRBD1. Germline V CDR1 and CDR2: SQVTM, ANQGSEA. V shed 3 bases and J 4 bases; nucleotides not matched to a gene: 11. The CDR3 runs 15 residues. CDR3 residues: CSVEPTGMDGYGYTF. DNA of the CDR3: TGCAGCGTTGAGCCGACAGGGATGGATGGCTATGGCTACACCTTC. The full variable domain, rest sourced from reference TRBV29-1 and TRBJ1-2, is SAVISQKPSRDICQRGTSLTIQCQVDSQVTMMFWYRQQPGQSLTLIATANQGSEATYESGFVIDKFPISRPNLTFSTLTVSNMSPEDSSIYLCSVEPTGMDGYGYTFGSGTRLTVV.

Points on this clonotype: The junction shows a germline mismatch at one end, possibly a read error. CDR3 DNA sequence: TGTGCCCGCAGTATTCCTAGCGGGAGGGCCCCCTACAATGAGCAGTTCTTC. Amino acid sequence: CARSIPSGRAPYNEQFF. The rearrangement joins TRBV12-3 or TRBV12-4 to TRBJ2-1, with 12 bases lining up with TRBD2. The CDR3 is made up of 17 amino acids.

The V and J genes are TRBV7-8 and TRBJ2-1; TRBD1 matches 9 bases. The V segment lost 5 bases and the J segment 1 base; nucleotides outside the gene matches: 9. The CDR3 loop spans 17 amino acids. The germline V gene has CDR1 SGHVS and CDR2 FQNEAQ. CDR3 sequence (DNA): TGTGCCAGCAGCCGCCGACAGGGGGATATTTCCTACAATGAGCAGTTCTTC. Translating gives CASSRRQGDISYNEQFF.

J is TRBJ2-7 and V is TRBV21-1; the D call in the table, TRBD1, was not verified against the DNA. TRBV21-1 is a pseudogene locus. The length of the CDR3 is 14 residues. In DNA, the CDR3 is TGTGCCAGCAGCAAGGTGGAGAGGGTTCACGAGCAGTACTTC. Residues: CASSKVERVHEQYF.

V and J are TRBV7-2 and TRBJ1-1; D is possibly TRBD1 (6 bases). Germline lookup yields CDR1 SGHTA and CDR2 FQGNSA. V lost 5 bases and J 5 bases, leaving 21 bases between the germline ends. The length of the CDR3 is 16 residues. CDR3 DNA: TGTGCCAGCAGCCCACGGGACGGGGAAGGGGGGACTGAAGCTTTCTTT. It encodes CASSPRDGEGGTEAFF.

There are a few counts of this clonotype. This chain links TRBV25-1 with TRBJ1-2, with TRBD1 identical over 7 bases. This CDR3 has 15 residues. Germline-derived CDR1 and CDR2 are MGHDK and SYGVNS. The V segment lost 5 bases and the J segment 5 bases; nucleotides outside the gene matches: 11. The CDR3 loop is CASSHPTGTLYGYTF. The CDR3 nucleotides read TGTGCCAGCAGTCACCCGACAGGGACCCTGTATGGCTACACCTTC.

This rearrangement joins TRBV18 to TRBJ2-2; tentative D call: TRBD1 (5 bases). Germline V gives CDR1 KGHSH, CDR2 LQKENI. This CDR3 has 15 residues. Between the trimmed V and J ends, which lost 2 bases and 3 bases, there was a span of 10 bases. CDR3 region: CASSPRQGYTGELFF. CDR3 coding DNA: TGTGCCAGCTCACCAAGGCAGGGTTACACCGGGGAGCTGTTTTTT. Based on the CDR3 plus reference TRBV18 and TRBJ2-2, the full variable domain is NAGVMQNPRHLVRRRGQEARLRCSPMKGHSHVYWYRQLPEEGLKFMVYLQKENIIDESGMPKERFSAEFPKEGPSILRIQQVVRGDSAAYFCASSPRQGYTGELFFGEGSRLTVL.

The V call is TRBV12-3 or TRBV12-4, the J call TRBJ2-2; D is unclear. Trimming took off 3 bases at V and 5 bases at J, with 7 bases between the two ends. The CDR3 is 13 amino acids. The CDR3 protein is CASSFGSTGELFF. The CDR3 bases are TGTGCCAGCAGTTTTGGTTCGACCGGGGAGCTGTTTTTT.

This chain connects TRBV6-2 or TRBV6-3 to TRBJ2-3, with D possibly being TRBD2 (5 bases). The V and J ends lost 7 bases and 0 bases respectively, with 17 bases between them. The CDR3 length is 16 residues. Per germline, CDR1 MNHEY and CDR2 SVGEGT. The chain's CDR3 is CASKPTGGYSTDTQYF. CDR3 sequence (DNA): TGTGCCAGCAAACCGACCGGAGGTTACAGCACAGATACGCAGTATTTT.

This chain uses TRBV6-2 or TRBV6-3 with TRBJ2-1; TRBD2 might be the D (5 bases). Trimming took off 5 bases at V and 15 bases at J, with 14 bases between the two ends. This CDR3 spans 11 amino acids. The germline CDR1 and CDR2 sequences are MNHEY and SVGEGT. Here the CDR3 DNA reads TGTGCCAGCAGTCCCGGACTCGTTGTGTTCTTC. This encodes CASSPGLVVFF.

This clonotype was seen repeatedly, ten times or more. The V call is TRBV12-3 or TRBV12-4, the J call TRBJ1-5, with D possibly matching TRBD1 (5 bases). This CDR3 has 15 amino acids. Trimming removed 3 bases from V and 1 base from J, with 10 bases in between. This CDR3 reads CASSFGGLSNQPQHF. The CDR3 DNA reads TGTGCCAGCAGTTTCGGGGGTTTGAGCAATCAGCCCCAGCATTTT.

This clonotype showed up just a few times. The chain is built from TRBV10-3 and TRBJ1-5; D not certain. This CDR3 spans 13 amino acids. V lost 6 bases, J lost 3 bases, and 9 bases lay in between. The germline V gene has CDR1 ENHRY and CDR2 SYGVKD. CDR3 amino acids: CAIRDGPNQPQHF. In DNA form, the CDR3 reads TGTGCCATCAGGGACGGCCCCAATCAGCCCCAGCATTTT.

This clonotype was seen a single time. The rearrangement links TRBV11-2 to TRBJ2-2; no definite D call. Between the trimmed V and J ends, which lost 5 bases and 3 bases, there was a span of 19 bases. The CDR3 has 17 residues. Germline CDR1 and CDR2: SGHAT and FQNNGV. CDR3 sequence reads: CASSLMGLRQDTGELFF. The CDR3 DNA follows: TGTGCCAGCAGCCTAATGGGCCTAAGGCAGGACACCGGGGAGCTGTTTTTT.

This clonotype was recorded a few times. The V gene is TRBV11-2, the J gene TRBJ2-3, with D tentatively TRBD1 (5 bases). Germline V gene lookup returns CDR1 SGHAT and CDR2 FQNNGV. V was cut by 5 bases and J by 1 base, with 13 bases left in between. The CDR3 has 15 amino acids. The CDR3 sequence: CASSLVLGGTDTQYF. CDR3 nucleotides: TGTGCCAGCAGCCTGGTCCTAGGGGGCACAGATACGCAGTATTTT.

The chain has TRBV5-5 and TRBJ2-6; D not resolved. Per germline, CDR1 SGHKS and CDR2 YYEKEE (reference sequence). The CDR3 consists of 14 residues. Trimming cost V 3 bases and J 4 bases, with 8 bases left between them. The CDR3 DNA follows: TGTGCCAGCAGCTCGCAATCCGGGGCCAACGTCCTGACTTTC. As protein: CASSSQSGANVLTF.

Details on this clonotype: One end of the junction is discordant with germline, which a read error may explain. The genes are TRBV9 and TRBJ2-7; TRBD2 matches at 8 bases. CDR1 is SGDLS and CDR2 is YYNGEE in the germline V gene. This CDR3 has 15 residues. CDR3 protein: CASSPKSGSPYEQYF. The CDR3, as DNA: TGTGCCAGCAGCCCCAAAAGCGGGAGCCCCTATGAGCAGTACTTC. Variable domain in full (rest from reference TRBV9 and TRBJ2-7): DSGVTQTPKHLITATGQRVTLRCSPRSGDLSVYWYQQSLDQGLQFLIQYYNGEERAKGNILERFSAQQFPDLHSELNLSSLELGDSALYFCASSPKSGSPYEQYFGPGTRLTVT.

A few counts support this clonotype. This chain connects TRBV4-1 to TRBJ2-2; D unresolved. V was trimmed by 2 bases and J by 4 bases, leaving 5 bases between them. The CDR3 consists of 13 residues. CDR1 MGHRA and CDR2 YSYEKL come from the germline V gene. The CDR3 here is CASSQTTTGELFF. Here the CDR3 DNA reads TGCGCCAGCAGCCAAACTACCACCGGGGAGCTGTTTTTT.

In its sample, this clonotype was seen many times. The V call is TRBV6-5, the J call TRBJ1-1; no clear D. The germline gives CDR1 MNHEY, CDR2 SVGAGI. The CDR3 length is 17 residues. The V end lost 0 bases, the J end lost 5 bases, and 19 bases lay between the germline ends. As DNA, the CDR3 is TGTGCCAGCAGTTACTCGAATTTGGGCGGGAGGTGGACTGAAGCTTTCTTT. Translating it yields CASSYSNLGGRWTEAFF.

The rearrangement links TRBV28 to TRBJ1-3; D not resolved. This CDR3 is built from 12 residues. The germline gives CDR1 MDHEN, CDR2 SYDVKM. Trimming took 3 bases from V and 8 from J, leaving 8 bases between them. In DNA, the CDR3 is TGTGCCAGCAGTTTTAAGCTCCACACCATATATTTT. Its translation is CASSFKLHTIYF.

This clonotype was seen only a few times. The chain combines TRBV2 with TRBJ2-5; 9 nucleotides match TRBD1. The CDR3 covers 15 residues. Looked up from germline, CDR1 is SNHLY and CDR2 is FYNNEI. V dropped 4 bases and J dropped 5; count of bases not matched to a gene: 8. As DNA, the CDR3 is TGTGCCAGCAGTGTTGGGGACAGGGTCCTGGAGACCCAGTACTTC. Translated: CASSVGDRVLETQYF.

With respect to this clonotype: Possible read error: a much larger clone is one base away. The gene calls are TRBV12-3 or TRBV12-4 and TRBJ1-2, with 7 positions matching TRBD1. The CDR3 is 16 residues long. V dropped 6 bases and J dropped 8; count of bases not matched to a gene: 18. CDR3 coding DNA: TGTGCCAGCAGACCTATCCTCGGGACAGCTGAATTAGGCTACACCTTC. The encoded protein is CASRPILGTAELGYTF.